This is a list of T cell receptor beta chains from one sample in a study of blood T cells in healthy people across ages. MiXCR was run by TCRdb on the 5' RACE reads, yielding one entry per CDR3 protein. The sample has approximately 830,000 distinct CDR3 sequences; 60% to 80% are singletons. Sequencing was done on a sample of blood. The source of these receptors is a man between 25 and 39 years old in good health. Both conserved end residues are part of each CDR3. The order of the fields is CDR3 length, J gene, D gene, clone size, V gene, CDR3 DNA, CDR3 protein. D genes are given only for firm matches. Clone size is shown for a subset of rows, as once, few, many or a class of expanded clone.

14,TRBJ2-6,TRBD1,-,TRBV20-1,TGCAGTGCCCCGGGACAGGCTGGGGCCAACGTCCTGACTTTC,CSAPGQAGANVLTF
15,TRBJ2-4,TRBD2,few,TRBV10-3,TGTGCCATCAGTGAAATCCGGGGCGGGAGAAACATTCAGTACTTC,CAISEIRGGRNIQYF
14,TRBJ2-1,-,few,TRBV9,TGTGCCACCCCCAAAGGAGGTGGATACAATGAGCAGTTCTTC,CATPKGGGYNEQFF
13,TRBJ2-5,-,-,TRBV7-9,TGTGCCAGCAGCTCAAGTCGGTACAATGAGCAGTACTTC,CASSSSRYNEQYF
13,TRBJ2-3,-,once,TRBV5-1,TGCGCCAGCAGGCCAGGGAGTCAAGATACGCAGTATTTT,CASRPGSQDTQYF
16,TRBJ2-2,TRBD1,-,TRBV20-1,TGCAGTGCTAGAGATCGACGGACAGGGGAAACCGGGGAGCTGTTTTTT,CSARDRRTGETGELFF
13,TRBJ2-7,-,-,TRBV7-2,TGTGCCAGCAGCAATCCGGGAACCAATGAGCAGTACTTC,CASSNPGTNEQYF
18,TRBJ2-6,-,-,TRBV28,TGTGCCAGCACCACCGCTGAGGCTGCCCCCTCTGGGGCCAACGTCCTGACTTTC,CASTTAEAAPSGANVLTF
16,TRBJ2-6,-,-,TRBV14,TGTGCCAGCAGCCAAGAAGTTGGGGCGGGGGCCAACGTCCTGACTTTC,CASSQEVGAGANVLTF
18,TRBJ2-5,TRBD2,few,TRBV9,TGTGCCAGCAGCGTGGATCCTCCGGGGGGGGGTATGCAAGAGACCCAGTACTTC,CASSVDPPGGGMQETQYF
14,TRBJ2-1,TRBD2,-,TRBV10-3,TGTGCCATCAGTGTTGAAGCGGGGAACAATGAGCAGTTCTTC,CAISVEAGNNEQFF
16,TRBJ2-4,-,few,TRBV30,TGTGCCTGGAGCCCCGGGACCCTTCTAGCCAAAAACATTCAGTACTTC,CAWSPGTLLAKNIQYF
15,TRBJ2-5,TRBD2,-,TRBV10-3,TGTGCCATCGGAGCCAGCGGGGGGGGGTTCGGGACCCAGTACTTC,CAIGASGGGFGTQYF
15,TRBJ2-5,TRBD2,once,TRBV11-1,TGTGCCAGCAGCCCCCCCGGGGGGATTCAAGAGACCCAGTACTTC,CASSPPGGIQETQYF
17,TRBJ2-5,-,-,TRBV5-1,TGCGCCAGCAGCTTAGGTTCGGGGGGCGCGATTTGGGAGACCCAGTACTTC,CASSLGSGGAIWETQYF
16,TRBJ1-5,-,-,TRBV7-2,TGTGCCAGCAGCCCATTACCCGGGGCGAACAATCAGCCCCAGCATTTT,CASSPLPGANNQPQHF
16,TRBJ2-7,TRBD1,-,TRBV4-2,TGTGCCAGCAGTCAGTTTTGGGGACAGATCTCCTACGAGCAGTACTTC,CASSQFWGQISYEQYF
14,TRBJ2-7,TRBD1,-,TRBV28,TGTGCCAGCAGTTTTCCGCAGGGGGCAGACGAGCAGTACTTC,CASSFPQGADEQYF
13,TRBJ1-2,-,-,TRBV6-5,TGTGCCAGCAGGTTAACGGCTAACTATGGCTACACCTTC,CASRLTANYGYTF
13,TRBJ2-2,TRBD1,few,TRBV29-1,TGCAGCGTGAGGGGGCCGAGGACCGGGGAGCTGTTTTTT,CSVRGPRTGELFF
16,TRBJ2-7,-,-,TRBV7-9,TGTGCCAGCAGCTTACCAGGGACTTTGACTGGGGGGGAGCAGTACTTC,CASSLPGTLTGGEQYF
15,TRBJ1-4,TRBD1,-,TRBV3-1,TGTGCCAGCAGCCAAGCACAGGGGAGATATGAAAAACTGTTTTTT,CASSQAQGRYEKLFF
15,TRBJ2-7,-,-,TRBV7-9,TGTGCCAGCAGTCAACCCAACCGGGGTTCCTACGAGCAGTACTTC,CASSQPNRGSYEQYF
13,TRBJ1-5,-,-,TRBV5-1,TGCGCCAGCAGCTTCGAGGGAGCTCAGCCCCAGCATTTT,CASSFEGAQPQHF
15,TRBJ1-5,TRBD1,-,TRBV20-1,TGCAGTGCTAGAGATCTGGACAGGGGGGATCAGCCCCAGCATTTT,CSARDLDRGDQPQHF
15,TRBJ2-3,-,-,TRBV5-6,TGTGCCAGCAGCCCGCCGCAGGGCATCACAGATACGCAGTATTTT,CASSPPQGITDTQYF
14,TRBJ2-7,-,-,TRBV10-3,TGTGCCATCAGTGAGTCTACGGGATACTACGAGCAGTACTTC,CAISESTGYYEQYF
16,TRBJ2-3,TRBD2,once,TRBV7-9,TGTGCCAGCAGCCACCCACTAGCGGGGCGCACAGATACGCAGTATTTT,CASSHPLAGRTDTQYF
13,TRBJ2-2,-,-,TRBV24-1,TGTGCCACCGACGAGCCGGACACCGGGGAGCTGTTTTTT,CATDEPDTGELFF
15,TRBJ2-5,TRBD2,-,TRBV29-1,TGCAGCGTTGAAGATAAAGGGACTAGCCGGGAGACCCAGTACTTC,CSVEDKGTSRETQYF
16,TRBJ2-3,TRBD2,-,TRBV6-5,TGTGCCAGCAGCCGCTACTCGCGGGGGTTTGGTCCAACGCAGTATTTT,CASSRYSRGFGPTQYF
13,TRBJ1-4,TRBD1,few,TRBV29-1,TGCAGCGTTGCTGGGGACAGTAATGAAAAACTGTTTTTT,CSVAGDSNEKLFF
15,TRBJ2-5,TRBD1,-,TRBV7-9,TGTGCCAGCAGCTGGGACAGGGAGGTGAGAGAGACCCAGTACTTC,CASSWDREVRETQYF
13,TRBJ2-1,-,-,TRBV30,TGTGCCTGGGTCAGGGACTCCTACAATGAGCAGTTCTTC,CAWVRDSYNEQFF
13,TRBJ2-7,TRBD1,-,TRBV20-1,TGCAGTGCTAGCGGGACAGCTTCCTACGAGCAGTACTTC,CSASGTASYEQYF
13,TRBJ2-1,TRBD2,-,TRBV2,TGTCCTTCAACCGGGACTAGCGGGGGGGCACAGTTCTTC,CPSTGTSGGAQFF
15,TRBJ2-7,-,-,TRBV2,TGTGCCAGCAGGGGGGATTCTGGACTTGGTTACGAGCAGTACTTC,CASRGDSGLGYEQYF
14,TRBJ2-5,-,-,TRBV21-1,TGTGCCAGCAGCAAAGTGACTTCAGCAGAGACCCAGTACTTC,CASSKVTSAETQYF
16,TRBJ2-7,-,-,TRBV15,TGTGCCACCAGCAGAGATAGAACAGTCGATTCCTACGAGCAGTACTTC,CATSRDRTVDSYEQYF
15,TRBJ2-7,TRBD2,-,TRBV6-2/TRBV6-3,TGTGCCAGCAGTTTTCCGACTAGCGGGAGTTACGAGCAGTACTTC,CASSFPTSGSYEQYF
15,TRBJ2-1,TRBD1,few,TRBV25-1,TGTGCCAGCAGTGCGGACAGGAGCTCCTACAATGAGCAGTTCTTC,CASSADRSSYNEQFF
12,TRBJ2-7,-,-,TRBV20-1,TGCAGTGCTACCAGACCGGGCGGCGAGCAGTACTTC,CSATRPGGEQYF
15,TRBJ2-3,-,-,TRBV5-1,TGCGCCAGCAGCAGTGCGGGCCCAACCTCGGATACGCAGTATTTT,CASSSAGPTSDTQYF
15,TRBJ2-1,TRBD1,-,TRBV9,TGTGCCAGCACCCAGGGGGGACAGGGTTCCAATGAGCAGTTCTTC,CASTQGGQGSNEQFF